This TCR beta chain was captured by sequencing in a study of blood T cell repertoires in COVID-19. Study summary: Acute and convalescent COVID-19 specimens originated in the United States, Italy and Spain. The cDNA or gDNA used as material had been derived from T cells, B-cell-depleted T cells, or PBMCs.

Per the study methods: Amplification from reference gene primers served as the basis for estimated nucleated cell counts. Clones were sequenced by immunoSEQ multiplex PCR, and TCRdb holds only the in-frame ones, with some missing. Clone size and V and J calls were adopted from that table, with D and trimming inferred from the DNA. The sample records roughly 300,000 clones, more than 75% being singletons. There are 13 residues in the CDR3. V lost 2 bases and J lost 5; bases outside the gene matches: 4. From germline, CDR1 is GTSNPN and CDR2 SVGIG (reference sequence). The TCR comes from a woman aged 35 to 49 who had recovered from COVID-19. Sequenced: peripheral blood. The chain recombines TRBV30 with TRBJ1-1; 8 bases align to TRBD1. CDR3 protein: CAWSPTGGTEAFF. The CDR3 coding sequence is TGTGCCTGGAGTCCAACAGGGGGAACTGAAGCTTTCTTT.